This is a list of T cell receptor beta chains from one sample in a study of CD8 T cell repertoires and HIV-1 epitope variants. What these receptors recognize is not known. Profiled with immunoSEQ multiplex PCR; TCRdb holds only in-frame clones, not every one. The sample gives just over 2,500 clones, around 67% of which show up once; approximately 47% is in the top ten. The material sequenced was cultured CD8+ T cells derived from PBMCs. The receptor source for this set is a male donor with HIV. Both conserved end residues are part of each CDR3. The D gene is left open where the match is weak. For some rows the clone size is stated as once, few or many, or as a class when expanded; others skip it.

J | size | D | V | CDR3 | DNA
TRBJ2-3 | - | TRBD2 | TRBV4-3 | CASSQDSGGSTDTQYF | TGCGCCAGCAGCCAAGATTCCGGGGGGAGCACAGATACGCAGTATTTT
TRBJ2-7 | - | - | TRBV6-1 | CASKGTSYEQYF | TGTGCCAGTAAGGGGACTTCCTACGAGCAGTACTTC
TRBJ1-1 | - | - | TRBV5-1 | CASSSAVNTEAFF | TGCGCCAGCAGCAGTGCCGTGAACACTGAAGCTTTCTTT
TRBJ1-5 | once | - | TRBV6-5 | CASSSLGSNQPQHF | TGTGCCAGCAGCTCTCTGGGGAGCAATCAGCCCCAGCATTTT
TRBJ1-2 | - | - | TRBV29-1 | CSVESETANYGYTF | TGCAGCGTTGAAAGTGAGACCGCTAACTATGGCTACACCTTC
TRBJ2-5 | - | TRBD1 | TRBV28 | CASSLVTGGETQYF | TGTGCCAGCAGTTTAGTTACAGGGGGCGAGACCCAGTACTTC
TRBJ1-1 | - | - | TRBV30 | CAWSRSPHGAFF | TGTGCCTGGAGTCGCAGCCCCCACGGGGCTTTCTTT
TRBJ2-5 | - | - | TRBV5-6 | CASSLGRGWETQYF | TGTGCCAGCAGCTTGGGCAGAGGATGGGAGACCCAGTACTTC
TRBJ2-1 | - | TRBD2 | TRBV9 | CASSVRGGFNEQFF | TGTGCCAGCAGCGTGCGGGGGGGATTTAATGAGCAGTTCTTC
TRBJ2-1 | - | - | TRBV4-1 | CASSHYEDREQFF | TGCGCCAGCAGCCACTATGAAGATAGAGAGCAGTTCTTC
TRBJ2-1 | - | TRBD1 | TRBV9 | CASSATGTGIYNEQFF | TGTGCCAGCAGCGCGACCGGGACAGGGATTTACAATGAGCAGTTCTTC
TRBJ2-7 | - | - | TRBV27 | CASSSIGQTLSYEQYF | TGTGCCAGCAGTTCCATTGGACAGACCCTTTCCTACGAGCAGTACTTC
TRBJ1-1 | - | - | TRBV5-1 | CASSYSQGTEAFF | TGCGCCAGCAGCTATTCACAGGGCACTGAAGCTTTCTTT
TRBJ2-5 | - | TRBD1 | TRBV19 | CASSLQGSQETQYF | TGTGCCAGTAGTCTACAGGGGTCTCAAGAGACCCAGTACTTC
TRBJ1-2 | - | - | TRBV30 | CAWSPRTGVGGSYGYTF | TGTGCCTGGAGTCCGAGGACCGGGGTTGGGGGGTCCTATGGCTACACCTTC
TRBJ2-3 | - | TRBD2 | TRBV27 | CASSRLAVYTDTQYF | TGTGCCAGCAGTAGACTAGCGGTGTACACAGATACGCAGTATTTT
TRBJ2-1 | few | - | TRBV14 | CASSALGNEQFF | TGTGCCAGCAGCGCCCTAGGGAATGAGCAGTTCTTC
TRBJ2-3 | - | TRBD1 | TRBV9 | CASSAIQGPPFTDTQYF | TGTGCCAGCAGCGCCATACAGGGGCCTCCCTTCACAGATACGCAGTATTTT
TRBJ2-7 | few | TRBD2 | TRBV11-2 | CASSFLPPGGGPYEQYF | TGTGCCAGCAGCTTTCTCCCTCCGGGGGGGGGTCCCTACGAGCAGTACTTC
TRBJ1-5 | - | - | TRBV5-6 | CASSLSGRPYSNQPQHF | TGTGCCAGCAGCTTGTCGGGACGACCCTATAGCAATCAGCCCCAGCATTTT
TRBJ2-2 | - | - | TRBV5-6 | CASSLEGRANTGELFF | TGTGCCAGCAGCTTGGAAGGCAGGGCGAACACCGGGGAGCTGTTTTTT
TRBJ2-4 | few | TRBD2 | TRBV19 | CASNDRRWGGLAENIQYF | TGTGCCAGTAACGATCGGAGGTGGGGGGGACTAGCGGAAAACATTCAGTACTTC
TRBJ2-1 | - | - | TRBV7-6 | CASSLVRQGTLYNEQFF | TGTGCCAGCAGCTTAGTAAGGCAGGGGACGTTATACAATGAGCAGTTCTTC
TRBJ2-5 | - | - | TRBV11-2 | CASSPQEGAGGGETQYF | TGTGCCAGCAGCCCACAGGAGGGGGCAGGAGGTGGGGAGACCCAGTACTTC
TRBJ2-7 | once | - | TRBV27 | CASRGWTTSYEQYF | TGTGCCAGCAGGGGATGGACCACCTCCTACGAGCAGTACTTC
TRBJ1-4 | - | - | TRBV6-5 | CASSGQRHEKLFF | TGTGCCAGCAGTGGACAAAGGCACGAAAAACTGTTTTTT
TRBJ2-7 | - | - | TRBV5-6 | CASSLDRVSYEQYF | TGTGCCAGCAGCTTGGACAGAGTCTCCTACGAGCAGTACTTC
TRBJ2-1 | - | - | TRBV4-1 | CASSQDLGGSYNEQFF | TGCGCCAGCAGCCAAGATCTGGGCGGTTCCTACAATGAGCAGTTCTTC
TRBJ2-3 | - | TRBD1 | TRBV6-1 | CASYERQGYPDTQYF | TGTGCCAGCTACGAGCGACAGGGTTACCCAGATACGCAGTATTTT
TRBJ1-1 | few | - | TRBV10-3 | CAISENFEGTEAFF | TGTGCCATCAGTGAGAACTTCGAGGGCACTGAAGCTTTCTTT
TRBJ2-5 | - | - | TRBV29-1 | CSVGRGETQYF | TGCAGCGTTGGGAGGGGAGAGACCCAGTACTTC
TRBJ2-3 | - | - | TRBV29-1 | CSVEGSGADIDTQYF | TGCAGCGTGGAGGGGTCCGGGGCGGATATAGATACGCAGTATTTT
TRBJ1-5 | - | - | TRBV7-9 | CASSLNGDQPQHF | TGTGCCAGCAGCTTAAACGGGGATCAGCCCCAGCATTTT
TRBJ2-3 | - | TRBD2 | TRBV4-2 | CASSQVGGNTDTQYF | TGTGCCAGCAGCCAAGTCGGGGGGAACACAGATACGCAGTATTTT
TRBJ1-2 | - | - | TRBV19 | CASSTWDTYGYTF | TGTGCCAGTAGTACCTGGGACACCTATGGCTACACCTTC
TRBJ2-7 | - | - | TRBV14 | CASSPTSSHREQYF | TGTGCCAGCAGTCCTACTAGCTCCCACCGGGAGCAGTACTTC
TRBJ1-1 | - | - | TRBV6-6 | CASSYGLGGVEAFF | TGTGCCAGCAGTTACGGGCTAGGCGGGGTCGAAGCTTTCTTT
TRBJ1-2 | - | TRBD1 | TRBV28 | CASRGRTGPYGYTF | TGTGCCAGCAGGGGTCGGACAGGTCCCTATGGCTACACCTTC
TRBJ2-2 | - | TRBD1 | TRBV27 | CASSSTTTSTGAVGELFF | TGTGCCAGCAGTTCAACAACAACGAGTACAGGGGCGGTGGGGGAGCTGTTTTTT
TRBJ1-1 | large | - | TRBV4-3 | CASSQDVGQGNTEAFF | TGCGCCAGCAGCCAAGATGTTGGGCAGGGGAACACTGAAGCTTTCTTT
TRBJ1-1 | - | - | TRBV7-3 | CASSPEGERTFF | TGTGCCAGCAGCCCAGAGGGGGAGAGAACTTTCTTT
TRBJ2-5 | - | TRBD1 | TRBV7-6 | CASRPGTGWQETQYF | TGTGCCAGCAGACCCGGGACAGGGTGGCAAGAGACCCAGTACTTC
TRBJ2-7 | few | - | TRBV7-9 | CASSLGEGSYEQYF | TGTGCCAGCAGCTTAGGAGAAGGGTCCTACGAGCAGTACTTC
TRBJ1-2 | - | TRBD1 | TRBV7-2 | CASSSNTGGVYGYTF | TGTGCCAGCAGCTCGAATACAGGGGGCGTCTATGGCTACACCTTC
TRBJ2-3 | - | - | TRBV6-5 | CASSPGFSTDTQYF | TGTGCCAGCAGCCCGGGATTTAGCACAGATACGCAGTATTTT
TRBJ1-1 | - | - | TRBV4-1 | CASSQELSMNTEAFF | TGCGCCAGCAGCCAAGAGTTATCCATGAACACTGAAGCTTTCTTT
TRBJ2-1 | - | TRBD2 | TRBV4-3 | CASSQAQPGGATYNEQFF | TGCGCCAGCAGCCAAGCCCAGCCCGGGGGGGCTACCTACAATGAGCAGTTCTTC
TRBJ1-2 | - | - | TRBV19 | CATLDYGYTF | TGTGCCACCCTCGACTATGGCTACACCTTC
TRBJ1-3 | - | TRBD1 | TRBV6-1 | CAALTGAGNTIYF | TGTGCCGCCTTGACAGGGGCTGGAAACACCATATATTTT
TRBJ2-7 | - | TRBD2 | TRBV28 | CASSLLLAGGPGEQYF | TGTGCCAGCAGTTTACTTCTAGCGGGGGGGCCCGGGGAGCAGTACTTC
TRBJ1-2 | - | TRBD1 | TRBV5-6 | CASSLGTGHGYTF | TGTGCCAGCAGCCTCGGGACAGGGCATGGCTACACCTTC
TRBJ2-7 | - | TRBD1 | TRBV4-1 | CASSHDRGDYEQYF | TGCGCCAGCAGCCACGACAGGGGGGACTACGAGCAGTACTTC
TRBJ2-1 | - | - | TRBV28 | CASSLSTGLSYNEQFF | TGTGCCAGCAGCCTCTCGACAGGCCTCTCCTACAATGAGCAGTTCTTC
TRBJ2-7 | - | TRBD1 | TRBV7-4 | CASSLGQYLREQYF | TGTGCCAGCAGCTTGGGACAGTACCTTCGTGAGCAGTACTTC
TRBJ1-1 | once | TRBD1 | TRBV6-6 | CASSMTGANTEAFF | TGTGCCAGCAGTATGACAGGGGCGAACACTGAAGCTTTCTTT